One sample yielded the 14 T cell receptor beta chains listed below, sequenced in a study of blood T cells in healthy people across ages. Next came a second PCR, run for about 7 to 12 cycles, which used a sample-barcoded 5' primer along with a J-beta primer mix. TCRdb redid the calling of the 5' RACE reads with MiXCR, one entry per CDR3 protein. The sample lists 1.5 million to 2 million distinct CDR3 sequences; roughly 32% were seen once. Material: blood. The receptor set was obtained from a woman in her twenties or thirties in good health.

The chain couples TRBV6-1 to TRBJ2-7; a weak D match, TRBD2 (5 bases). Trimming pared 10 bases from V and 0 bases from J, leaving 19 bases between. The germline V gene has CDR1 MNHNS and CDR2 SASEGT. This CDR3 is 15 amino acids long. CDR3 region: CATRDEVLGSYEQYF. The CDR3 bases are TGTGCCACACGGGATGAGGTGTTGGGCTCCTACGAGCAGTACTTC.

This clonotype was seen once. The chain is built from TRBV9 and TRBJ1-2; no reliable D call. Looked up from germline, CDR1 is SGDLS and CDR2 is YYNGEE. The CDR3 spans 13 residues. Trimming took off 2 bases at V and 4 bases at J, with 9 bases between the two ends. The CDR3 nucleotides read TGTGCCAGCAGCGTTATGGGAAGCTATGGCTACACCTTC. Translating it yields CASSVMGSYGYTF. The complete variable domain, with remaining parts taken from reference TRBV9 and TRBJ1-2, reads DSGVTQTPKHLITATGQRVTLRCSPRSGDLSVYWYQQSLDQGLQFLIQYYNGEERAKGNILERFSAQQFPDLHSELNLSSLELGDSALYFCASSVMGSYGYTFGSGTRLTVV.

This chain connects TRBV4-2 to TRBJ2-3; D gene uncertain. Germline CDR1 reads LGHNA; CDR2 reads YNFKEQ. The CDR3 is 13 amino acids. V dropped 0 bases and J dropped 14 bases, with 15 bases sitting between them. The CDR3 sequence is CASSQEGFSSWYF. The CDR3 DNA is TGTGCCAGCAGCCAAGAAGGGTTCTCAAGCTGGTATTTT.

Concerning this clonotype itself: Mismatch with germline at one junction end may stem from a read error. The gene calls are TRBV12-3 or TRBV12-4 and TRBJ2-7; D is unresolved. This CDR3 contains 12 residues. Written as DNA, the CDR3 is TGTGCCAGCAGTCCACCCTCCTACGGGCAGTACTTC. Translated: CASSPPSYGQYF.

The chain combines TRBV27 with TRBJ2-7; D call uncertain. The germline CDR1 and CDR2 sequences are MNHEY and SMNVEV (reference sequence). With 5 bases removed from V and 7 bases from J, the gap between germline ends came to 15 bases. This CDR3 spans 13 amino acids. CDR3 loop: CASSPSVNREQYF. The CDR3 DNA is TGTGCCAGCAGTCCCTCAGTAAACCGAGAGCAGTACTTC.

The gene calls are TRBV7-9 and TRBJ2-7; possibly TRBD2 for D (7 bases). V was clipped by 7 bases and J by 2 bases, with 18 bases between them. Germline V gives CDR1 SEHNR, CDR2 FQNEAQ (reference sequence). The CDR3 contains 15 residues. This chain's CDR3 is CASTMGGAPTYEQYF. DNA of the CDR3: TGTGCCAGCACTATGGGGGGGGCCCCCACCTACGAGCAGTACTTC.

This clonotype was found a few times. The chain employs TRBV27 and TRBJ2-1; possibly TRBD1 for D (5 bases). In germline, CDR1 is MNHEY, CDR2 SMNVEV (reference sequence). This CDR3 has 11 amino acids. V was clipped by 7 bases and J by 6 bases, with 7 bases between them. The CDR3 DNA is TGTGCCAGCAATCAGGGCAATGAGCAGTTCTTC. It specifies CASNQGNEQFF.

The V gene is TRBV15, the J gene TRBJ2-1; possibly TRBD1 for D (6 bases). The CDR3 has 19 amino acids. CDR1 is LNHNV and CDR2 is YYDKDF in the germline V gene (reference sequence). The V gene lost 1 base and the J gene lost 2 bases, with 21 bases spanning the gap. The CDR3 nucleotides are TGTGCCACCAGCAGAGTCGGCAGGGGCACGTTTGAACCCTACAATGAGCAGTTCTTC. Translating gives CATSRVGRGTFEPYNEQFF.

A few counts support this clonotype. DNA of the CDR3: TGTGCCACCAGCAGAGATCGTAAAGGCCCTTATGGCTACACCTTC. Its translation is CATSRDRKGPYGYTF. This rearrangement joins TRBV15 to TRBJ1-2; the D is unclear. Germline lookup yields CDR1 LNHNV and CDR2 YYDKDF (reference sequence). This CDR3 region has 15 residues. Trimming cost V 0 bases and J 5 bases, with 13 bases left between them.

This clonotype was counted a few times. V usage is TRBV5-1 and J usage is TRBJ1-1; tentatively, D is TRBD1 (5 bases). The CDR3 covers 15 residues. The germline V gene has CDR1 SGHRS and CDR2 YFSETQ. V was pared by 5 bases and J by 0 bases, with 14 bases between. CDR3 region: CASRFQGDMNTEAFF. The CDR3 DNA follows: TGCGCCAGCAGATTTCAGGGTGATATGAACACTGAAGCTTTCTTT.

This clonotype has at least ten counts. The V gene is TRBV6-2 or TRBV6-3, the J gene TRBJ2-1; 8 bases agree with TRBD2. The germline V gene has CDR1 MNHEY and CDR2 SVGEGT. The J segment lost 7 bases and the V segment lost 7 bases, leaving 15 bases of the junction unmatched. The CDR3 runs 16 residues. CDR3 coding DNA: TGTGCCAGCATCACCCTAGCGGGTAAAGCGGGTAATGAGCAGTTCTTC. It is translated as CASITLAGKAGNEQFF.

This clonotype was counted only a few times. This chain connects TRBV2 to TRBJ2-7; D is possibly TRBD1 (6 bases). Germline V gene sequence: CDR1 SNHLY, CDR2 FYNNEI. There are 14 residues in the CDR3. Trimming took off 4 bases at V and 3 bases at J, with 13 bases between the two ends. The CDR3 is CASSVGQRDYEQYF. DNA of the CDR3: TGTGCCAGCAGTGTCGGACAGAGAGACTACGAGCAGTACTTC.

This sequence joins TRBV6-5 and TRBJ1-2, with a tentative D call TRBD1 (6 bases). CDR1 MNHEY and CDR2 SVGAGI come from the germline V gene. V was clipped by 8 bases and J by 8 bases, with 18 bases between them. The CDR3 covers 13 residues. The CDR3 here is CASLGVGGSGYTF. For the CDR3, the DNA is TGTGCCAGCCTCGGGGTGGGGGGCTCAGGCTACACCTTC.

V gene TRBV7-2 combines with J gene TRBJ1-6; D uncertain. CDR1 SGHTA and CDR2 FQGNSA come from the germline V gene. The V gene lost 1 base and the J gene lost 9 bases, with 13 bases spanning the gap. CDR3 size: 15 residues. The CDR3 DNA sequence: TGTGCCAGCAGCTTAGTTTTTGCGGAGAGTTCACCCCTCCACTTT. It translates to CASSLVFAESSPLHF.